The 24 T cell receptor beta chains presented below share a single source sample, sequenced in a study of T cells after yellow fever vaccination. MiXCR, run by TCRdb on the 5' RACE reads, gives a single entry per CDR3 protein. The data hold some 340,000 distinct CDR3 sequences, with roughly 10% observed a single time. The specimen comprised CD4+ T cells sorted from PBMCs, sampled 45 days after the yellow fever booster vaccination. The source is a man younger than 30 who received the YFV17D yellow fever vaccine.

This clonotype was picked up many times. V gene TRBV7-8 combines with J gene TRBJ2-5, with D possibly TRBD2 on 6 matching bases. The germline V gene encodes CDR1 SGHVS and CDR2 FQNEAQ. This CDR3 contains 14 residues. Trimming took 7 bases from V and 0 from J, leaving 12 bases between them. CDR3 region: CASKPGRHQETQYF. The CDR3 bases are TGTGCCAGCAAACCAGGGAGGCACCAAGAGACCCAGTACTTC.

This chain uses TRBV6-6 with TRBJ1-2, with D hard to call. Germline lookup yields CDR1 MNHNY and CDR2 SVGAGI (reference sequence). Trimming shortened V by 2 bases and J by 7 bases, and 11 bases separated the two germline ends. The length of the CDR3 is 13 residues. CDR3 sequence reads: CASSYAGSSGYTF. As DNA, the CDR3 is TGTGCCAGCAGTTACGCGGGGAGTTCTGGCTACACCTTC.

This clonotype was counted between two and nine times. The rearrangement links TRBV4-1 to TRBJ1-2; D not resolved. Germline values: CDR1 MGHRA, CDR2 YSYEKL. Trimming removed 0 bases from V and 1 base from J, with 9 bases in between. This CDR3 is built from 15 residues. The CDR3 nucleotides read TGCGCCAGCAGCCAAGACGGCCGGCTTAACTATGGCTACACCTTC. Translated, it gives CASSQDGRLNYGYTF.

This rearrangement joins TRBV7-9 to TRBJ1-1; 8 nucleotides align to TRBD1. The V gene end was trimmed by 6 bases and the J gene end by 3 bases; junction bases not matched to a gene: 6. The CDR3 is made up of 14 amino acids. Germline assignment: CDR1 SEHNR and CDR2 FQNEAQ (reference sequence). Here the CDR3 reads CASRLTTGDTEAFF. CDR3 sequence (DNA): TGTGCCAGCAGGTTAACGACAGGGGACACTGAAGCTTTCTTT.

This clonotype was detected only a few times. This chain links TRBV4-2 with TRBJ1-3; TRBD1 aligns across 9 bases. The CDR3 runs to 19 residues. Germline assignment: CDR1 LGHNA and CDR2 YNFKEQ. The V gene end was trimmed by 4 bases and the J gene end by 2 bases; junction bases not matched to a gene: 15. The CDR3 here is CASSLRDRVQDIAGNTIYF. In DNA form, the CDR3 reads TGTGCCAGCAGCCTCCGGGACAGGGTACAAGATATCGCTGGAAACACCATATATTTT.

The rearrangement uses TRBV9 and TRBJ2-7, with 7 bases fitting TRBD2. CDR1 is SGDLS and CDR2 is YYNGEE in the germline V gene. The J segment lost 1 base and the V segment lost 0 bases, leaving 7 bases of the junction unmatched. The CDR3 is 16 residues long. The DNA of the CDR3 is TGTGCCAGCAGCGTAGAACCCAGCGGGATGTCCTACGAGCAGTACTTC. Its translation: CASSVEPSGMSYEQYF.

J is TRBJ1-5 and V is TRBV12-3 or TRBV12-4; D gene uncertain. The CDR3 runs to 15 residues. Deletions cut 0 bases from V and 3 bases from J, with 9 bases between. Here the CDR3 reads CASSLAGRYNQPQHF. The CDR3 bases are TGTGCCAGCAGTTTAGCAGGACGGTACAATCAGCCCCAGCATTTT.

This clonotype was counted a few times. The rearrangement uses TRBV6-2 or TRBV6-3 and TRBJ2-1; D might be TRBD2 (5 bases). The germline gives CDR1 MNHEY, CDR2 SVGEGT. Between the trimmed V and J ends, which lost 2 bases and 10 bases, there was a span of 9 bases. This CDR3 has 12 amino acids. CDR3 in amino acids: CASSYRIAEQFF. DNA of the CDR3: TGTGCCAGCAGTTACAGGATAGCGGAGCAGTTCTTC.

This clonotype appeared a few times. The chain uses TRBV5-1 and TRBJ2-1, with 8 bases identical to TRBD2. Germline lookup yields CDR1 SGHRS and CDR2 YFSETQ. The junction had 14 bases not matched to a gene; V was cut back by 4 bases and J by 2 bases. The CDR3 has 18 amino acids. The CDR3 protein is CASSGISLAGSPYNEQFF. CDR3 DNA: TGCGCCAGCAGCGGAATATCCCTAGCGGGCTCCCCCTACAATGAGCAGTTCTTC.

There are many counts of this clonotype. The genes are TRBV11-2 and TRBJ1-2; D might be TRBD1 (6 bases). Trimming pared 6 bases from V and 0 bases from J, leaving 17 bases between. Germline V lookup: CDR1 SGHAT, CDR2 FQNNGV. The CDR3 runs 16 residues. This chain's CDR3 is CASRTLTGRTNYGYTF. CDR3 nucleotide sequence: TGTGCCAGCAGAACCCTAACAGGGCGGACTAACTATGGCTACACCTTC.

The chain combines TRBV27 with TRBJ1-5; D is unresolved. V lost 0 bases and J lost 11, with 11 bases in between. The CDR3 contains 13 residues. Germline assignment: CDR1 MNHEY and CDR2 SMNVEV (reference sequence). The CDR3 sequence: CASSLSQGRAQHF. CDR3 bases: TGTGCCAGCAGTTTATCGCAAGGGCGGGCCCAGCATTTT.

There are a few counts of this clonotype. The CDR3 is CSAPGPSTDTQYF. DNA for the CDR3: TGCAGTGCCCCGGGGCCAAGCACAGATACGCAGTATTTT. V usage is TRBV20-1 and J usage is TRBJ2-3; D possibly uses TRBD1 or TRBD2 (5 bases each). The ends were cut back, 6 bases at V and 0 bases at J, with 10 bases in the middle. Per the germline V gene, CDR1 is DFQATT and CDR2 is SNEGSKA (reference sequence). The CDR3 loop spans 13 amino acids.

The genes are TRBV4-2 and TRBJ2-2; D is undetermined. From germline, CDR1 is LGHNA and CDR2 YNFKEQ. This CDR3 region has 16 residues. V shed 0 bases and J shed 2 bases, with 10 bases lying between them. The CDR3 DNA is TGTGCCAGCAGCCAAGATATCACAGCTAACACCGGGGAGCTGTTTTTT. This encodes CASSQDITANTGELFF.

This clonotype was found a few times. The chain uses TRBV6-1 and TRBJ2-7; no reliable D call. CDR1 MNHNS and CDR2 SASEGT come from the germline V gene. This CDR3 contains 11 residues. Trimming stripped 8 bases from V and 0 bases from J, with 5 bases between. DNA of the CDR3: TGTGCCAGCCAGCGCTCCTACGAGCAGTACGTC. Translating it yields CASQRSYEQYV.

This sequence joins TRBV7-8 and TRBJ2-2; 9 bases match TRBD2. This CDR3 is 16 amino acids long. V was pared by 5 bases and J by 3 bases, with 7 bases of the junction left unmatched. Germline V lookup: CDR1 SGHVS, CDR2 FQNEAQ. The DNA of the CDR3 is TGTGCCAGCAGCCCCGTTGCGGGGGGGTACACCGGGGAGCTGTTTTTT. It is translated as CASSPVAGGYTGELFF.

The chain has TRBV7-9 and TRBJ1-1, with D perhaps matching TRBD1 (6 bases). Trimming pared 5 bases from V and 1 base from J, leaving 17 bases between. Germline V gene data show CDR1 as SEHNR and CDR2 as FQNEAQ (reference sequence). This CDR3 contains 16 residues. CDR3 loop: CASSLTPTGRNTEAFF. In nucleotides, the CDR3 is TGTGCCAGCAGCCTAACCCCGACAGGCCGGAACACTGAAGCTTTCTTT.

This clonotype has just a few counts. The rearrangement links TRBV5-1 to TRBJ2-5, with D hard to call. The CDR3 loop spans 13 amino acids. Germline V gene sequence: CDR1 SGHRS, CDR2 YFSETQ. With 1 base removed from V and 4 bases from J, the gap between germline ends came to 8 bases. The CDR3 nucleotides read TGCGCCAGCAGCTTGATCACTTCAGAGACCCAGTACTTC. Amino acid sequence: CASSLITSETQYF.

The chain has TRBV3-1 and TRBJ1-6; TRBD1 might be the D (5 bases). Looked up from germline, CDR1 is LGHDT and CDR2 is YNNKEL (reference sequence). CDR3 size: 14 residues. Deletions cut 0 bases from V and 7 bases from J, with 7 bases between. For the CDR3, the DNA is TGTGCCAGCAGCCAAGATTACAGGAATTCACCCCTCCACTTT. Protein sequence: CASSQDYRNSPLHF.

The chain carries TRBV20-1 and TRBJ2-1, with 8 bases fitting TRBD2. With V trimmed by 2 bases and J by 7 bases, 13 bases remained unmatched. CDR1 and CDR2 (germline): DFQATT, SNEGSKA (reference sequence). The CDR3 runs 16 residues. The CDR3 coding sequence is TGCAGTGCTAGACTAACCAGCGGGGGAGGTACGAATGAGCAGTTCTTC. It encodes CSARLTSGGGTNEQFF.

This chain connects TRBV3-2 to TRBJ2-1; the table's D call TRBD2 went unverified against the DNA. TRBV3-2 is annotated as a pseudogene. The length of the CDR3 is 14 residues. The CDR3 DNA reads TGTGCCAGCAGCGGTAGCGGGGGGTACAATGAGCAGTTCTTC. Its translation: CASSGSGGYNEQFF.

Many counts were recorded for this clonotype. CDR3 in amino acids: CASSFGGGQPQHF. CDR3 sequence (DNA): TGTGCCAGCAGCTTTGGGGGTGGCCAGCCCCAGCATTTT. The V and J genes are TRBV7-2 and TRBJ1-5; tentatively, D is TRBD1 (5 bases). This CDR3 is built from 13 residues. Trimming cost V 3 bases and J 7 bases, with 10 bases left between them. The V gene's germline CDR1 is SGHTA and CDR2 FQGNSA.

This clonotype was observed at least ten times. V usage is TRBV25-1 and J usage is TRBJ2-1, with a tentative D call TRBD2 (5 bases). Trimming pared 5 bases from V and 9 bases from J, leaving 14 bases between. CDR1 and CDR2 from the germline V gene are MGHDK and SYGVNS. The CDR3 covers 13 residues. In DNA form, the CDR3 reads TGTGCCAGCAGTACTAGGGTTTTGGGTGAGCAGTTCTTC. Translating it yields CASSTRVLGEQFF.

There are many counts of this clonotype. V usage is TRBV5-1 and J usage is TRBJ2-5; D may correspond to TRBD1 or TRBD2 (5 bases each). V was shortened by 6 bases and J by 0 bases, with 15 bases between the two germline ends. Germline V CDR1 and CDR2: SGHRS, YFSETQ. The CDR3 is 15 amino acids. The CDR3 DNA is TGCGCCAGCACCCCGGGACGGCAGTACCAAGAGACCCAGTACTTC. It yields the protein CASTPGRQYQETQYF. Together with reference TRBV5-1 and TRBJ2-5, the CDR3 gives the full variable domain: KAGVTQTPRYLIKTRGQQVTLSCSPISGHRSVSWYQQTPGQGLQFLFEYFSETQRNKGNFPGRFSGRQFSNSRSEMNVSTLELGDSALYLCASTPGRQYQETQYFGPGTRLLVL.

The CDR3 loop reads CSARDPGLPGEQYF. DNA of the CDR3: TGCAGTGCTAGAGATCCTGGGCTGCCGGGAGAGCAGTACTTC. The J gene is TRBJ2-7, the V gene TRBV20-1; a weak D match, TRBD2 (5 bases). V was trimmed by 0 bases and J by 7 bases, leaving 16 bases between them. CDR3 length equals 14 residues. CDR1 is DFQATT, CDR2 SNEGSKA, per germline (reference sequence).